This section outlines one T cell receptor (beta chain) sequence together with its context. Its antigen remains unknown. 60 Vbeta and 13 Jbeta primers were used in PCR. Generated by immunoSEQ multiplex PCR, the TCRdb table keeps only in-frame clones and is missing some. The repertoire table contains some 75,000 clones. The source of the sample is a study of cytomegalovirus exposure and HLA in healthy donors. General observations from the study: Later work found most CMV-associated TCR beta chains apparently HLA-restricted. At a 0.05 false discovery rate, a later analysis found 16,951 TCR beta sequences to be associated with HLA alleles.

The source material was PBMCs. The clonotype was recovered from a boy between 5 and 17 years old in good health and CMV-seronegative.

CDR3 in amino acids: CASSLKDRPNTEAFF. CDR3 bases: TGCGCCAGCAGCTTGAAAGACAGACCGAACACTGAAGCTTTCTTT. The chain combines TRBV5-1 with TRBJ1-1; D perhaps matches TRBD1 (5 bases). Germline CDR1 reads SGHRS; CDR2 reads YFSETQ. The CDR3 has 15 residues. Trimming cost V 1 base and J 1 base, with 11 bases left between them. The complete variable domain, with remaining parts taken from reference TRBV5-1 and TRBJ1-1, reads KAGVTQTPRYLIKTRGQQVTLSCSPISGHRSVSWYQQTPGQGLQFLFEYFSETQRNKGNFPGRFSGRQFSNSRSEMNVSTLELGDSALYLCASSLKDRPNTEAFFGQGTRLTVV.